One and the same sample provided the 7 T cell receptor beta chains below, sequenced in a study of blood T cell repertoires in COVID-19. TCRdb's table, derived via immunoSEQ multiplex PCR, lists solely in-frame clones and lacks some. The sample contains approximately 250,000 clones, about nine tenths of which appear only once. Sequences were obtained from PBMCs or T cells enriched from blood (not recorded which). The receptors were gathered from a woman aged 35 to 49 with acute COVID-19.

The V call is TRBV6-2 or TRBV6-3, the J call TRBJ1-5, with D tentatively TRBD1 (5 bases). Germline lookup yields CDR1 MNHEY and CDR2 SVGEGT. CDR3 size: 15 residues. The V end was cut by 2 bases, the J end by 6 bases, with 14 bases between. The CDR3 coding sequence is TGTGCCAGCAGTTACGGGGCAGGGTACCGTCAGCCCCAGCATTTT. As protein: CASSYGAGYRQPQHF.

This chain uses TRBV29-1 with TRBJ1-5, with D perhaps TRBD1 (5 bases). In germline, CDR1 is SQVTM, CDR2 ANQGSEA. V was pared by 5 bases and J by 0 bases, with 14 bases between. This CDR3 has 15 residues. In nucleotides, the CDR3 is TGCAGCGTTTCGCTTTCAGGGAATAGCAATCAGCCCCAGCATTTT. Its protein is CSVSLSGNSNQPQHF.

The genes are TRBV7-8 and TRBJ2-2; a possible D gene is TRBD1 (6 bases). V was pared by 6 bases and J by 0 bases, with 14 bases between. This CDR3 has 16 amino acids. The germline gives CDR1 SGHVS, CDR2 FQNEAQ. CDR3 region: CASRRTGQTNTGELFF. The DNA for the CDR3 is TGTGCCAGCAGACGAACCGGACAGACGAACACCGGGGAGCTGTTTTTT.

V usage is TRBV6-5 and J usage is TRBJ2-1; no clear D. Germline CDR1 reads MNHEY; CDR2 reads SVGAGI. Trimming removed 2 bases from V and 5 bases from J, with 7 bases in between. CDR3 size: 13 residues. The CDR3 region is CASSYGANNEQFF. As DNA, the CDR3 is TGTGCCAGCAGTTACGGAGCGAACAATGAGCAGTTCTTC.

The genes are TRBV7-9 and TRBJ2-7; possible D gene TRBD2, 6 bases. Germline lookup yields CDR1 SEHNR and CDR2 FQNEAQ (reference sequence). This CDR3 has 19 amino acids. V lost 1 base and J lost 0, with 22 bases in between. The CDR3 region has the DNA TGTGCCAGCAGCTTAGATTCGGGGCTAGCGCTTACCTACTCCTACGAGCAGTACTTC. This codes for CASSLDSGLALTYSYEQYF.

J is TRBJ1-2 and V is TRBV20-1; 8 nucleotides line up with TRBD1. V dropped 3 bases and J dropped 5; count of bases not matched to a gene: 8. Germline-derived CDR1 and CDR2 are DFQATT and SNEGSKA (reference sequence). This CDR3 is built from 14 residues. CDR3 sequence (DNA): TGCAGTGCTAGTCCAGGGGGCGTGGGGTATGGCTACACCTTC. Amino acid sequence: CSASPGGVGYGYTF.

The rearrangement uses TRBV19 and TRBJ1-4; 8 bases align to TRBD1. This CDR3 region has 15 residues. Germline V gene lookup returns CDR1 LNHDA and CDR2 SQIVND (reference sequence). Trimming removed 4 bases from V and 12 bases from J; junction bases left unmatched: 13. CDR3 residues: CASSTQGQGPPELFF. The CDR3 nucleotides read TGTGCCAGTAGTACGCAAGGACAGGGTCCTCCTGAACTGTTTTTT.